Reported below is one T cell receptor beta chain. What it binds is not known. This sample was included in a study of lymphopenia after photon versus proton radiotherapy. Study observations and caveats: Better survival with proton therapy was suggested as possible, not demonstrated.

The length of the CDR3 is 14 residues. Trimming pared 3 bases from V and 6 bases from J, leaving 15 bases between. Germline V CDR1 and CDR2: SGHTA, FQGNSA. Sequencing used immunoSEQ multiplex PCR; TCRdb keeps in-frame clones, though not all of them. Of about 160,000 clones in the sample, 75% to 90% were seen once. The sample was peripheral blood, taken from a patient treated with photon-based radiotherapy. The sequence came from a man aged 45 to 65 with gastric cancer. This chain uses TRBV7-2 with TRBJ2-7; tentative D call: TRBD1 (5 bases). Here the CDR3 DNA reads TGTGCCAGCAGCTTGGTTCAGGGTTTTGCCGAGCAGTACTTC. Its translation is CASSLVQGFAEQYF.